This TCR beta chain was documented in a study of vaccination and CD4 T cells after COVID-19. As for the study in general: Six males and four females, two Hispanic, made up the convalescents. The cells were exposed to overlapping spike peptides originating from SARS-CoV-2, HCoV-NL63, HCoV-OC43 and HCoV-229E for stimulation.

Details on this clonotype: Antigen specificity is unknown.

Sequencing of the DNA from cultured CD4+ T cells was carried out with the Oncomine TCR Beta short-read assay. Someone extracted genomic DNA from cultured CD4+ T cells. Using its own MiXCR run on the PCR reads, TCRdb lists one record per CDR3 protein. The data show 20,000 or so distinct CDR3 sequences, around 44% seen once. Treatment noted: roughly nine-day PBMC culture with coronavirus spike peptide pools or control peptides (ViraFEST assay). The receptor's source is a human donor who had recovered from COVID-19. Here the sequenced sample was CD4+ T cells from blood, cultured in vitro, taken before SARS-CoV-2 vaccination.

The CDR3 DNA reads TGTGCCAGCAGCTTGAGACAGGGTAGCACCGGGGAGCTGTTTTTT. Translating gives CASSLRQGSTGELFF. The rearrangement links TRBV7-8 to TRBJ2-2, with 7 bases lining up with TRBD1. After removal of 3 bases from V and 4 bases from J, the junction contained 5 bases not matched to a gene. The CDR3 runs 15 residues. The germline V gene encodes CDR1 SGHVS and CDR2 FQNEAQ.